The present T cell receptor beta chain was sequenced within a study of T-cell reconstitution after alpha-beta-depleted transplantation in children (dated by TCRdb to 2016 to 2017). The study in broad terms: Using TCR repertoire profiling, the study quantitatively followed how T-cell immune reconstitution unfolded in children after TCRalphabeta/CD19-depleted allogeneic hematopoietic cell transplantation.

General conclusions and limits of the study: In some patients, high TCRbeta diversity at day 60 was attributed to recipient T cells and intrathymic progenitors that had survived conditioning. Hyperexpanded clone frequencies declined over subsequent months; after one year, T-cell counts and TCRbeta diversity were mostly attributed to newly produced T cells. The apparently early alphabetaT-cell count recovery about two months after transplant was reportedly dependent on only several hundred rapidly expanded clones derived from non-depleted graft cells.

Of note for this clonotype: This clone's antigen is unknown. No qualities accompany the bases; no much larger clone lies one base away.

Libraries were prepared through PCR. TCRdb names Illumina HiSeq 2500 as the instrument used. To normalize quantification of the TCRbeta repertoire, the TCR libraries were built with molecular barcoding that relied on unique molecular identifiers. The public reads were run again by TCRdb, first through fastp at Q25 and then through MiXCR, and only productive beta chains were kept. Under each unique CDR3 protein, matching rows form one entry showing the most common genes and DNA. The sample profile shows approximately 1,000,000 distinct CDR3 sequences; about 26% of them were found once. The ten largest clones capture 28% of the sample. Per the publication, the treatment or condition label means: allogeneic hematopoietic cell transplantation with graft depleted of TCRalphabeta T cells and CD19 B cells. TCRalphabeta/CD19-depleted allogeneic hematopoietic cell grafts were given to the transplant recipients, all of whom were children.

Trimming takes 3 bases off V and 3 bases off J; junction bases not matched to a gene: 6. CDR3 length: 15 amino acids, cysteine to phenylalanine. This entry keeps only the CDR3 DNA: 45 bases, framed from base 1. The V and J segments used are TRBV12-3 or TRBV12-4 and TRBJ2-3, with TRBD1 matching 7 junction bases. The sequenced sample was PBMCs, mostly from graft donor cells, obtained 360 days after TCRalphabeta/CD19-depleted stem cell transplant. This TCR was recovered from a boy under three years old who had a stem cell transplant for SCID, so the T cells may come from the graft donor. The CDR3 corresponds to CASSFRGGRTDTQYF. The base sequence is TGTGCCAGCAGTTTTAGAGGGGGCCGTACAGATACGCAGTATTTT.